This entry is about one T cell receptor (beta chain). TCRdb keeps only in-frame clones here, not all; method: immunoSEQ multiplex PCR. Among 150,000 or so clones listed, almost 90% were seen once. This entry belongs to a study of control samples from healthy donors and cancer patients. The CDR3 consists of 18 residues. Germline CDR1 LGHDT, CDR2 YNNKEL (reference sequence). Germline trimming cut 4 bases from V and 0 bases from J; bases unmatched to any gene: 5. V gene TRBV3-1 (or the pseudogene TRBV3-2) combines with J gene TRBJ2-3; 15 bases agree with TRBD2. Input material: blood. The TCR comes from a man aged 18 to 29 in good health. CDR3 nucleotide sequence: TGTGCCAGCAGCCCTGGGACTAGCGGGGGGTTTAGCACAGATACGCAGTATTTT. Protein: CASSPGTSGGFSTDTQYF.